This TCR beta chain was captured by sequencing in a study of T cell responses to AZD1222 COVID-19 vaccine. Background on the study: Pooled together were second doses at about 4 or about 12 weeks.

This clone was recorded a few times. The antigen is not known. Overall study findings and caveats: The sample set comprised mostly white British donors with more females, and clonal diversity was possibly underestimated. Recipients of two AZD1222 doses showed rising Spike-specific TCR breadth and depth. Researchers took repertoire samples only after the peak T cell response had come.

The J segment lost 1 base and the V segment lost 7 bases, leaving 15 bases of the junction unmatched. The germline V gene has CDR1 MNHEY and CDR2 SMNVEV (reference sequence). The CDR3 is made up of 17 amino acids. Method: immunoSEQ multiplex PCR; TCRdb's copy keeps in-frame clones and lacks some. The repertoire holds 160,000 or so clones, with 75% to 95% as singletons. The source was peripheral blood, collected on day 0 of AZD1222 vaccination. The V gene is TRBV27, the J gene TRBJ1-1, with 7 bases identical to TRBD1. This receptor was obtained from an adult in good health. The CDR3: CASINFVTGMGNTEAFF. CDR3 sequence (DNA): TGTGCCAGCATCAACTTCGTGACAGGGATGGGGAACACTGAAGCTTTCTTT.